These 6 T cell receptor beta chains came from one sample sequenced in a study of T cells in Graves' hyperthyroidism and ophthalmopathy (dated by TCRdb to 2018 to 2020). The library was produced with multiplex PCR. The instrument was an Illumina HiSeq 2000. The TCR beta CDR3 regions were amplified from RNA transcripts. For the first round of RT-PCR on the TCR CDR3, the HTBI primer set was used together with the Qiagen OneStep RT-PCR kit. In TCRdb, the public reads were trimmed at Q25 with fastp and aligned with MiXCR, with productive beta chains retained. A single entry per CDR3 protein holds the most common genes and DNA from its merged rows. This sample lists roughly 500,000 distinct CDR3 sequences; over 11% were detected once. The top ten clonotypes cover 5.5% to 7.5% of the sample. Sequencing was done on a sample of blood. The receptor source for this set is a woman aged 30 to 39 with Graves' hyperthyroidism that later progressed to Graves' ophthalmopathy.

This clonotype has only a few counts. CDR3 protein: CASTSPLGTVTNEQFF. The CDR3 nucleotides are TGTGCCAGCACCTCACCTTTGGGGACAGTGACGAATGAGCAGTTCTTC. The V gene is TRBV28, the J gene TRBJ2-1; TRBD1 aligns across 7 bases. Germline CDR1 and CDR2: MDHEN and SYDVKM. V gave up 7 bases and J gave up 7 bases; unmatched junction bases: 16. This CDR3 has 16 residues.

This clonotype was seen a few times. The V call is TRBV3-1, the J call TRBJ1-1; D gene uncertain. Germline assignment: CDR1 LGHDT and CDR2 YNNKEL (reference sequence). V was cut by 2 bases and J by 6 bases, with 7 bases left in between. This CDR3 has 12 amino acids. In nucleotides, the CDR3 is TGTGCCAGCAGCCAACAGACTTCTGAAGCTTTCTTT. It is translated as CASSQQTSEAFF. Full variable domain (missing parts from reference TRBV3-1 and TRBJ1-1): DTAVSQTPKYLVTQMGNDKSIKCEQNLGHDTMYWYKQDSKKFLKIMFSYNNKELIINETVPNRFSPKSPDKAHLNLHINSLELGDSAVYFCASSQQTSEAFFGQGTRLTVV.

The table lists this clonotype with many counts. The CDR3 reads CASLGLKQETQYF. The CDR3 DNA reads TGTGCCAGCCTGGGCCTAAAGCAAGAGACCCAGTACTTC. The genes are TRBV27 and TRBJ2-5; unclear D gene. Germline V CDR1 and CDR2: MNHEY, SMNVEV (reference sequence). This CDR3 is built from 13 residues. V was cut by 8 bases and J by 2 bases, with 12 bases left in between.

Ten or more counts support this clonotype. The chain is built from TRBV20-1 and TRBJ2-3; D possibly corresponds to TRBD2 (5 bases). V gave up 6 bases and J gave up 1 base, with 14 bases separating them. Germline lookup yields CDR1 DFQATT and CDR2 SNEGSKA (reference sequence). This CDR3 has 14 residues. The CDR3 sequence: CSAQRNSGTDTQYF. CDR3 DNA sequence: TGCAGTGCGCAGCGCAATAGCGGCACAGATACGCAGTATTTT.

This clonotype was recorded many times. The CDR3, as DNA: TGTGCCAGCGGAAGGGGTGCAGGGGGCGGTAATCAGCCCCAGCATTTT. Protein sequence: CASGRGAGGGNQPQHF. The chain employs TRBV6-1 and TRBJ1-5, with 8 nucleotides matching TRBD1. J was trimmed by 4 bases and V by 8 bases; bases with no gene match: 13. CDR1 is MNHNS and CDR2 is SASEGT in the germline V gene. The CDR3 consists of 16 residues.

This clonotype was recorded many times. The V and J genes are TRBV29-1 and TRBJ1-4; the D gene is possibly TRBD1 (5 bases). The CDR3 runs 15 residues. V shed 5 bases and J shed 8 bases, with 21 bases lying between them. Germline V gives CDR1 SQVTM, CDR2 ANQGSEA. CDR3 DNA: TGCAGCGTTACCTTGAGGGCAGGGTTGAACGAAAAACTGTTTTTT. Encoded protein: CSVTLRAGLNEKLFF.